This T cell receptor beta chain was observed in a study of T cell changes during pregnancy in multiple sclerosis. The table came from immunoSEQ multiplex PCR; TCRdb's copy has only in-frame clones and leaves some out. This table has roughly 75,000 clones, 89% appearing once. This CDR3 region has 14 residues. Looked up from germline, CDR1 is ENHRY and CDR2 is SYGVKD. Trimming took off 7 bases at V and 3 bases at J, with 16 bases between the two ends. This receptor was taken from a female donor with multiple sclerosis, enrolled in a pregnancy study. This chain connects TRBV10-3 to TRBJ2-7, with TRBD1 as a possible D gene (6 bases). The input for sequencing was peripheral blood, taken before pregnancy. The CDR3 DNA follows: TGTGCCATCACCGACCGGGACACCGACTACGAGCAGTACTTC. It is translated as CAITDRDTDYEQYF.